The 17 T cell receptor beta chains below come from one sample, sequenced in a study of CD8 T cells in Susac syndrome. It was with random hexamers that 0.5 to 1 ug RNA was reverse transcribed. TCRdb ran MiXCR on the immunoSEQ multiplex PCR reads and lists one entry per CDR3 protein. The table has more than 130,000 distinct CDR3 sequences, approximately 95% seen once. Sequencing was done on a sample of CD8+ T cells from PBMCs. The receptors were sampled from a human donor in good health.

For the CDR3, the DNA is TGCGCCAGCAGCCAAGCCGTGTTCGATAACGAGCAGTACTTC. This gives the protein CASSQAVFDNEQYF. The chain combines TRBV4-3 with TRBJ2-7; no firm D call. The CDR3 sequence is 14 residues long. Between the trimmed V and J ends, which lost 1 base and 5 bases, there was a span of 12 bases. CDR1 is LGHNA and CDR2 is YSLEER in the germline V gene.

This chain joins TRBV20-1 and TRBJ2-5, with 9 positions matching TRBD2. This CDR3 has 15 residues. V shed 5 bases, J shed 4 bases, and the junction held 11 bases outside the gene matches. Germline CDR1 and CDR2: DFQATT and SNEGSKA (reference sequence). Here the CDR3 reads CSAGLWREGRETQYF. The DNA of the CDR3 is TGCAGTGCTGGACTTTGGCGGGAGGGCCGAGAGACCCAGTACTTC.

The V and J genes are TRBV12-5 and TRBJ1-2; D is perhaps TRBD1 (5 bases). Trimming removed 1 base from V and 4 bases from J, with 7 bases in between. Germline V gene lookup returns CDR1 LGHNT and CDR2 FRNRAP. The CDR3 runs to 13 residues. CDR3 coding DNA: TGTGCTAGTGGTTTGGGGGACGTCTATGGCTACACCTTC. This gives the protein CASGLGDVYGYTF. Full variable domain (outside the CDR3, taken from reference TRBV12-5 and TRBJ1-2): DARVTQTPRHKVTEMGQEVTMRCQPILGHNTVFWYRQTMMQGLELLAYFRNRAPLDDSGMPKDRFSAEMPDATLATLKIQPSEPRDSAVYFCASGLGDVYGYTFGSGTRLTVV.

This chain links TRBV20-1 with TRBJ1-1; the match to TRBD1 covers 7 bases. The CDR3 spans 15 residues. The germline CDR1 and CDR2 sequences are DFQATT and SNEGSKA (reference sequence). J lost 0 bases, V lost 3 bases, and 7 bases had no gene match. The CDR3 reads CSASLGQLMNTEAFF. The CDR3 nucleotides read TGCAGTGCTAGCTTGGGACAGCTGATGAACACTGAAGCTTTCTTT.

V and J are TRBV12-3 or TRBV12-4 and TRBJ2-1; D possibly uses TRBD1 or TRBD2 (5 bases each). V dropped 6 bases and J dropped 5 bases, with 20 bases sitting between them. The CDR3 has 16 amino acids. The CDR3 DNA reads as TGTGCCAGCAGAACCCGGGACCCCAGCCCCGACAATGAGCAGTTCTTC. It translates to CASRTRDPSPDNEQFF.

As DNA, the CDR3 is TGTGCCAGCAGCTTAGGACAGGGAGAATCGTACTTC. Translated, it gives CASSLGQGESYF. The genes are TRBV13 and TRBJ2-7, with a possible D match to TRBD1 (6 bases). The V end was cut by 0 bases, the J end by 12 bases, with 12 bases between. The CDR3 consists of 12 residues. Germline-derived CDR1 and CDR2 are PRHDT and FYEKMQ (reference sequence).

The chain uses TRBV13 and TRBJ2-3; possibly TRBD1 for D (5 bases). The CDR3 extends over 14 amino acids. V was trimmed by 6 bases and J by 3 bases, leaving 13 bases between them. The germline V gene has CDR1 PRHDT and CDR2 FYEKMQ (reference sequence). The CDR3 spells CASSPGPGTDTQYF. CDR3 sequence (DNA): TGTGCCAGCAGTCCAGGACCAGGGACAGATACGCAGTATTTT.

The V call is TRBV6-2 or TRBV6-3, the J call TRBJ1-1, with unresolved D. Germline CDR1 is MNHEY and CDR2 is SVGEGT. Trimming cost V 6 bases and J 1 base, with 9 bases left between them. The CDR3 contains 13 residues. CDR3 sequence: CASSRERNTEAFF. The CDR3 DNA is TGTGCCAGCAGCCGAGAGCGGAACACTGAAGCTTTCTTT.

The V call is TRBV23-1, the J call TRBJ2-7; TRBD2 aligns across 14 bases. TRBV23-1 is flagged as an ORF with uncertain function. The V segment lost 2 bases and the J segment 6 bases; nucleotides outside the gene matches: 12. The CDR3 covers 18 residues. The CDR3 region has the DNA TGCGCCAGCAGTCAACCCGGGACTAGCGGGAGTTATTCTAGCGAGCAGTACTTC. It encodes CASSQPGTSGSYSSEQYF.

J is TRBJ2-7 and V is TRBV3-1, with a possible D match to TRBD1 (5 bases). V was cut by 0 bases and J by 7 bases, with 13 bases left in between. CDR1 LGHDT and CDR2 YNNKEL come from the germline V gene (reference sequence). The CDR3 has 14 residues. CDR3 loop: CASSQDREIREQYF. DNA of the CDR3: TGTGCCAGCAGCCAAGACAGGGAAATTCGGGAGCAGTACTTC.

This clonotype occurred a few times. This chain links TRBV6-5 with TRBJ1-4, with D perhaps matching TRBD1 (6 bases). With 6 bases removed from V and 7 bases from J, the gap between germline ends came to 15 bases. The CDR3 has 14 residues. Germline V gene lookup returns CDR1 MNHEY and CDR2 SVGAGI. CDR3: CASSPTGLGEKLFF. The CDR3, as DNA: TGTGCCAGCAGCCCGACAGGTTTGGGTGAAAAACTGTTTTTT.

The chain employs TRBV9 and TRBJ2-1; TRBD2 agrees at 8 bases. The junction had 6 bases not matched to a gene; V was cut back by 5 bases and J by 8 bases. Germline lookup yields CDR1 SGDLS and CDR2 YYNGEE. The CDR3 length is 13 residues. CDR3 region: CASSGTRAHEQFF. The CDR3 nucleotides read TGTGCCAGCAGTGGGACTAGGGCCCATGAGCAGTTCTTC. The full variable domain, with the rest looked up from reference TRBV9 and TRBJ2-1, is DSGVTQTPKHLITATGQRVTLRCSPRSGDLSVYWYQQSLDQGLQFLIQYYNGEERAKGNILERFSAQQFPDLHSELNLSSLELGDSALYFCASSGTRAHEQFFGPGTRLTVL.

Only one count was recorded for this clonotype. The V and J genes are TRBV5-4 and TRBJ2-1; tentative D call: TRBD1 (7 bases). Per germline, CDR1 SGHNT and CDR2 YYREEE (reference sequence). The V end lost 4 bases, the J end lost 9 bases, and 20 bases lay between the germline ends. This CDR3 region has 15 residues. Here the CDR3 DNA reads TGTGCCAGCAGCGGGGACAGCCATAAGGGGGGTGAGCAGTTCTTC. Encoded protein: CASSGDSHKGGEQFF.

This sequence joins TRBV6-5 and TRBJ2-2; no clear D. CDR1 and CDR2 (germline): MNHEY, SVGAGI. The germline V and J ends were trimmed by 0 bases and 1 base, with 3 bases remaining between them. This CDR3 contains 14 residues. The CDR3 loop reads CASSYSKNTGELFF. CDR3 sequence (DNA): TGTGCCAGCAGTTACTCGAAGAACACCGGGGAGCTGTTTTTT.

The chain joins TRBV27 to TRBJ2-1, with TRBD1 matching 7 bases. Per germline, CDR1 MNHEY and CDR2 SMNVEV (reference sequence). J lost 9 bases, V lost 5 bases, and 13 bases had no gene match. The CDR3 contains 15 residues. CDR3 sequence reads: CASSPTGFLRGEQFF. In DNA form, the CDR3 reads TGTGCCAGCAGTCCGACAGGGTTTCTGAGAGGTGAGCAGTTCTTC.

This chain links TRBV7-9 with TRBJ2-7, with D tentatively TRBD2 (6 bases). The V end was cut by 0 bases, the J end by 3 bases, with 12 bases between. The CDR3 totals 15 residues. CDR1 and CDR2 (germline): SEHNR, FQNEAQ (reference sequence). CDR3 region: CASSLAEGKGYEQYF. The CDR3 DNA follows: TGTGCCAGCAGCTTAGCGGAGGGTAAGGGCTACGAGCAGTACTTC.

V gene TRBV20-1 combines with J gene TRBJ1-5; maybe TRBD1 (5 bases). This CDR3 has 19 residues. Germline V CDR1 and CDR2: DFQATT, SNEGSKA (reference sequence). Deletions cut 0 bases from V and 2 bases from J, with 23 bases between. The CDR3 nucleotides are TGCAGTGCTAGAGATCTAGGGGCGGTCCTTCTGGGGGGCAATCAGCCCCAGCATTTT. Encoded protein: CSARDLGAVLLGGNQPQHF.